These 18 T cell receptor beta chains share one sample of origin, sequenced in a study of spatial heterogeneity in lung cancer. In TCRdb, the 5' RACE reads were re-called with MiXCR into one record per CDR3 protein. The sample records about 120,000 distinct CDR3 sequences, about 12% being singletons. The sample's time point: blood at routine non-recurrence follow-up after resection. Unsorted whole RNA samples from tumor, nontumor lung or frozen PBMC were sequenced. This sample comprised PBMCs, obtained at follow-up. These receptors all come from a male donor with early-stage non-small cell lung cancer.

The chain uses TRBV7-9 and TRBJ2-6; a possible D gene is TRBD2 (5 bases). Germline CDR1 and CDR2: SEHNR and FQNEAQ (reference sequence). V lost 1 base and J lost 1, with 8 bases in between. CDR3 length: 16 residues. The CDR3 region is CASSLVRGSGANVLTF. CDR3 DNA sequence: TGTGCCAGCAGCTTAGTACGGGGATCTGGGGCCAACGTCCTGACTTTC.

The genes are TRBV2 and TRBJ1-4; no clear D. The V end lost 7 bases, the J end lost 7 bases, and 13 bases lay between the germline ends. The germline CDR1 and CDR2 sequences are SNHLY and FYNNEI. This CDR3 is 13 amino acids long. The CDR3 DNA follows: TGTGCCAGCACGGGTGGAGAAATTGAAAAACTGTTTTTT. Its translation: CASTGGEIEKLFF.

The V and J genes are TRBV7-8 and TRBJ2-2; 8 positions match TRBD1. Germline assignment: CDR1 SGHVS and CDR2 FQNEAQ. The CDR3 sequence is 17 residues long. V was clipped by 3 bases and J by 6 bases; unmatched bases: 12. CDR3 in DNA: TGTGCCAGCAGCTTCTCCCTGGACAGGGAAGGGGCCGGGGAGCTGTTTTTT. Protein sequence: CASSFSLDREGAGELFF.

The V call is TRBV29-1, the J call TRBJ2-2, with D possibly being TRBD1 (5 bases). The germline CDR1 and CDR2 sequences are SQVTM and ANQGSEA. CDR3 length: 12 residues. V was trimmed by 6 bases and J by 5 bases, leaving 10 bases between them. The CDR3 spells CSVRVGTGELFF. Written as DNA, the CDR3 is TGCAGCGTCAGGGTCGGGACCGGGGAGCTGTTTTTT.

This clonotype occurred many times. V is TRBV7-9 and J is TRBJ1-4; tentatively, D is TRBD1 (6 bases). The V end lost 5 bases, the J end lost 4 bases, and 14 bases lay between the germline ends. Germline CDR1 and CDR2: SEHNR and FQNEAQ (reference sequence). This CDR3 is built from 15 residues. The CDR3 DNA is TGTGCCAGCAGCGGTCTTAGAGGGGGTAATGAAAAACTGTTTTTT. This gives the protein CASSGLRGGNEKLFF.

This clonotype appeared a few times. Here the CDR3 DNA reads TGTGCCAGCAGCCCAAGGACAGGGAGCACAGATACGCAGTATTTT. Translation: CASSPRTGSTDTQYF. V and J are TRBV11-3 and TRBJ2-3, with 8 bases fitting TRBD1. Germline V lookup: CDR1 SGHNT, CDR2 YENEEA. CDR3 length: 15 residues. V shed 5 bases, J shed 0 bases, and the junction held 4 bases outside the gene matches.

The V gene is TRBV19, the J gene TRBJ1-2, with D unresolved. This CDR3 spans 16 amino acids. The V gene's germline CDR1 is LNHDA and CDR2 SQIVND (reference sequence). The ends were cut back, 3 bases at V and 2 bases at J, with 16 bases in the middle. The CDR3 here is CASSIRWDLSNYGYTF. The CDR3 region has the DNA TGTGCCAGTAGTATTCGGTGGGATTTATCGAACTATGGCTACACCTTC. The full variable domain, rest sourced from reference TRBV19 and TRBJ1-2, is DGGITQSPKYLFRKEGQNVTLSCEQNLNHDAMYWYRQDPGQGLRLIYYSQIVNDFQKGDIAEGYSVSREKKESFPLTVTSAQKNPTAFYLCASSIRWDLSNYGYTFGSGTRLTVV.

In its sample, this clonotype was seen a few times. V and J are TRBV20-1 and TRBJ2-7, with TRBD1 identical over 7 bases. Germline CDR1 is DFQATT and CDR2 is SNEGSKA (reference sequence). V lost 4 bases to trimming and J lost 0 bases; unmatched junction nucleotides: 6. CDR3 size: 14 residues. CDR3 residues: CSAITGDLSYEQYF. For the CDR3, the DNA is TGCAGTGCTATAACAGGGGACCTCTCCTACGAGCAGTACTTC.

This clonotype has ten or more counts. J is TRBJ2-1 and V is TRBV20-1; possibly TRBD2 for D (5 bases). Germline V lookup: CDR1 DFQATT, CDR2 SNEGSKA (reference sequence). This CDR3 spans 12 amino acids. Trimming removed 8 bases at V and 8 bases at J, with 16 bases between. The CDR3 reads CSWTPSPHEQFF. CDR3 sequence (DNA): TGCAGTTGGACTCCTTCTCCCCATGAGCAGTTCTTC.

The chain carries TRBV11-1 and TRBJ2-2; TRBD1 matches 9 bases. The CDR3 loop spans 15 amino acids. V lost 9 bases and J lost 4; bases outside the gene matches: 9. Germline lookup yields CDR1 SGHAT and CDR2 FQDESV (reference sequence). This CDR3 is CARNGTGYTTGELFF. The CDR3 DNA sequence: TGTGCCAGGAACGGGACAGGGTATACCACCGGGGAGCTGTTTTTT.

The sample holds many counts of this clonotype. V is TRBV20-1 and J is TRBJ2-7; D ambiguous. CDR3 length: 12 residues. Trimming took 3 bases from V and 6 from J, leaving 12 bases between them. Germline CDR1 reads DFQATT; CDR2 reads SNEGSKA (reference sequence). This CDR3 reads CSASSPTVEQYF. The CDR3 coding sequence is TGCAGTGCTAGTTCCCCGACGGTCGAGCAGTACTTC.

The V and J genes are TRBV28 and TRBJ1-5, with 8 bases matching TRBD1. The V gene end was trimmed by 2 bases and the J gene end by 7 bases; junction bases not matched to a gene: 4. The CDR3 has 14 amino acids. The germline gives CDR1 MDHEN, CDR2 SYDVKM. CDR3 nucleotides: TGTGCCAGCAGTTTAAAAACAGGGGGGCAGCCCCAGCATTTT. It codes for CASSLKTGGQPQHF.

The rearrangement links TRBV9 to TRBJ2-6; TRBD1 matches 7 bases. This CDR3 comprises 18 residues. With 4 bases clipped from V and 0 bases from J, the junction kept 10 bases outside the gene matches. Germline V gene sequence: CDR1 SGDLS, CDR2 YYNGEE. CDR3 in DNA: TGTGCCAGCAGCCCTTGGACAGGTAAAAACTCTGGGGCCAACGTCCTGACTTTC. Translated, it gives CASSPWTGKNSGANVLTF.

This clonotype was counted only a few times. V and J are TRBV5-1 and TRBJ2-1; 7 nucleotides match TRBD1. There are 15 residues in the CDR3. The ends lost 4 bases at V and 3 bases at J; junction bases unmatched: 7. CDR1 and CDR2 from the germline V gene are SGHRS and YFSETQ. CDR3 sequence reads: CASSVTGENYNEQFF. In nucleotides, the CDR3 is TGCGCCAGCAGCGTCACAGGGGAGAACTACAATGAGCAGTTCTTC.

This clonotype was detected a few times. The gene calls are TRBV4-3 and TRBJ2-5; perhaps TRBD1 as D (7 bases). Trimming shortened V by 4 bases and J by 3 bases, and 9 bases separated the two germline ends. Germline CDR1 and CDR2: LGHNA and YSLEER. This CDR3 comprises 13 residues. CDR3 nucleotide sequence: TGCGCCAGCAGCCGCGGGACAGAAGAGACCCAGTACTTC. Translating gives CASSRGTEETQYF.

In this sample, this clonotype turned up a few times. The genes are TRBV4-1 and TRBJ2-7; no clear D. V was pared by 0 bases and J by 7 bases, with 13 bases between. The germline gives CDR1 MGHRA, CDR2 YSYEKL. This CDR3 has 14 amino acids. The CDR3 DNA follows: TGCGCCAGCAGCCAAGATTCCCTACTGAAGGAGCAGTACTTC. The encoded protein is CASSQDSLLKEQYF.

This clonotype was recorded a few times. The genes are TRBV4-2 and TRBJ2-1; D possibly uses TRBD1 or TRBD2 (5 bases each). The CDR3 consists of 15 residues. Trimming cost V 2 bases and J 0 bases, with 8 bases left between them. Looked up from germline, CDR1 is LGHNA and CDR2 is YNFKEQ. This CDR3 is CASSQWGSSYNEQFF. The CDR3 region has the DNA TGTGCCAGCAGCCAATGGGGGAGCTCCTACAATGAGCAGTTCTTC.

The CDR3 coding sequence is TGTGCCAGCAGTTTAAGAGGAAGGGAGGGCCGAGAGACCCAGTACTTC. It codes for CASSLRGREGRETQYF. V usage is TRBV28 and J usage is TRBJ2-5; 7 bases match TRBD2. This CDR3 comprises 16 residues. Germline V lookup: CDR1 MDHEN, CDR2 SYDVKM. Unmatched junction bases numbered 10, after V lost 2 bases and J lost 4 bases.